The 14 T cell receptor beta chains listed next were all sequenced from one sample in a study of TIL therapy for anti-PD-1-resistant metastatic lung cancer. Time point specified: pre-treatment sample, taken before nivolumab and TIL therapy. The libraries were made with immunoSEQ v3. Method: immunoSEQ multiplex PCR; TCRdb's copy keeps in-frame clones and lacks some. The sample contains about 60,000 clones, 69% of which appear only once. The sample in question was blood, obtained at baseline. The source of these receptors is a person aged 30 to 80 with non-small cell lung cancer.

The chain employs TRBV5-4 and TRBJ2-1; 11 bases agree with TRBD1. This CDR3 spans 15 amino acids. Germline V lookup: CDR1 SGHNT, CDR2 YYREEE (reference sequence). Trimming removed 4 bases from V and 2 bases from J; junction bases left unmatched: 2. The CDR3 region is CASSLGQGAYNEQFF. For the CDR3, the DNA is TGTGCCAGCAGCCTGGGACAGGGGGCCTACAATGAGCAGTTCTTC.

The chain joins TRBV5-6 to TRBJ1-2; 7 nucleotides align to TRBD1. The ends lost 3 bases at V and 4 bases at J; junction bases unmatched: 9. CDR1 is SGHDT and CDR2 is YYEEEE in the germline V gene. The length of the CDR3 is 15 residues. DNA of the CDR3: TGTGCCAGCAGCTACAGGGGTCTTAGGGGCTATGGCTACACCTTC. It translates to CASSYRGLRGYGYTF.

This clone appeared a few times. The V gene is TRBV7-9, the J gene TRBJ2-5, with D unresolved. From germline, CDR1 is SEHNR and CDR2 FQNEAQ (reference sequence). CDR3 length equals 12 residues. V dropped 11 bases and J dropped 3 bases, with 13 bases sitting between them. CDR3 residues: CASRAQEETQYF. CDR3 DNA sequence: TGTGCCTCACGGGCGCAGGAAGAGACCCAGTACTTC.

This clone was seen more than once but under ten times. This chain connects TRBV5-5 to TRBJ1-6; TRBD1 matches 10 bases. V dropped 1 base and J dropped 13; count of bases not matched to a gene: 8. The CDR3 totals 15 residues. Germline lookup yields CDR1 SGHKS and CDR2 YYEKEE (reference sequence). Here the CDR3 DNA reads TGTGCCAGCAGCTTGTATGGGACAGGGGAGGTGCCCCTCCACTTT. It specifies CASSLYGTGEVPLHF.

The chain employs TRBV18 and TRBJ1-1; a possible D gene is TRBD1 (5 bases). Germline CDR1 KGHSH, CDR2 LQKENI. This CDR3 is 14 amino acids long. Trimming cost V 3 bases and J 4 bases, with 12 bases left between them. The CDR3 region is CASSPGYGGTEAFF. The CDR3 region has the DNA TGTGCCAGCTCACCTGGGTACGGGGGCACTGAAGCTTTCTTT.

This clone was detected a few times. The V gene is TRBV2, the J gene TRBJ2-5; D may be TRBD2 (5 bases). Germline V gives CDR1 SNHLY, CDR2 FYNNEI. The CDR3 runs 14 residues. Deletions cut 2 bases from V and 3 bases from J, with 10 bases between. The CDR3: CASSERRAEETQYF. CDR3 nucleotide sequence: TGTGCCAGCAGTGAACGGCGGGCGGAAGAGACCCAGTACTTC. The complete variable domain, with remaining parts taken from reference TRBV2 and TRBJ2-5, reads EPEVTQTPSHQVTQMGQEVILRCVPISNHLYFYWYRQILGQKVEFLVSFYNNEISEKSEIFDDQFSVERPDGSNFTLKIRSTKLEDSAMYFCASSERRAEETQYFGPGTRLLVL.

Within the sample, this clone is medium-sized. The rearrangement links TRBV4-1 to TRBJ1-4; D call uncertain. The germline V gene encodes CDR1 MGHRA and CDR2 YSYEKL. CDR3 length: 13 amino acids. Trimming shortened V by 4 bases and J by 5 bases, and 8 bases separated the two germline ends. The CDR3 loop is CASSLGENEKLFF. The CDR3 nucleotides read TGCGCCAGCAGCCTGGGAGAGAATGAAAAACTGTTTTTT.

The chain couples TRBV7-3 to TRBJ2-5, with D tentatively TRBD1 or TRBD2 (5 bases each). This CDR3 has 14 residues. The germline V gene encodes CDR1 SGHTA and CDR2 FQGTGA. V lost 3 bases and J 4 bases, leaving 12 bases between the germline ends. The CDR3 DNA sequence: TGTGCCAGCAGCTTCGGGACGGGAAGAGAGACCCAGTACTTC. Its protein is CASSFGTGRETQYF.

Note on this clone: At one boundary the junction diverges from the germline segment, which might be a read error. J is TRBJ2-3 and V is TRBV7-7; a possible D gene is TRBD1 (6 bases). Germline V gives CDR1 SSHAT, CDR2 FNYEAQ (reference sequence). CDR3 length: 15 residues. As DNA, the CDR3 is TGTGCTAGCAGCTTAGGGGGACCCAAGACAGATACGCAGTATTTT. This encodes CASSLGGPKTDTQYF.

This chain joins TRBV6-1 and TRBJ2-7; 9 bases line up with TRBD2. Germline V gene data show CDR1 as MNHNS and CDR2 as SASEGT. Trimming removed 2 bases from V and 2 bases from J; junction bases left unmatched: 7. The CDR3 runs to 16 residues. The CDR3 nucleotides read TGTGCCAGCAGTGAAATTTGGGCGGGAGGGGCCTACGAGCAGTACTTC. Translated, it gives CASSEIWAGGAYEQYF.

The chain couples TRBV5-1 to TRBJ2-3; TRBD2 matches 9 bases. Germline V gene sequence: CDR1 SGHRS, CDR2 YFSETQ. This CDR3 contains 14 residues. V lost 6 bases to trimming and J lost 6 bases; unmatched junction nucleotides: 8. The CDR3: CASKEAGGSDTQYF. The CDR3 DNA sequence: TGCGCCAGCAAAGAAGCGGGGGGATCGGATACGCAGTATTTT.

The rearrangement uses TRBV20-1 and TRBJ1-2, with TRBD1 as a possible D gene (5 bases). This CDR3 contains 11 residues. Trimming took off 5 bases at V and 7 bases at J, with 11 bases between the two ends. Germline V gene sequence: CDR1 DFQATT, CDR2 SNEGSKA (reference sequence). In nucleotides, the CDR3 is TGCAGTGCTGTCCCAGGGACTGGCTACACCTTC. Encoded protein: CSAVPGTGYTF.

This chain connects TRBV4-2 to TRBJ2-5; 7 positions agree with TRBD2. Unmatched junction bases numbered 5, after V lost 0 bases and J lost 4 bases. The CDR3 is made up of 15 amino acids. Germline loops: CDR1 LGHNA, CDR2 YNFKEQ. CDR3 protein: CASSQETQRGETQYF. DNA for the CDR3: TGTGCCAGCAGCCAAGAAACACAGCGGGGAGAGACCCAGTACTTC.

In this sample, this clone turned up a few times. The chain has TRBV5-1 and TRBJ2-2; possibly TRBD2 for D (6 bases). V lost 0 bases to trimming and J lost 5 bases, with 11 bases between them. Germline CDR1 and CDR2: SGHRS and YFSETQ. The CDR3 extends over 15 amino acids. CDR3 protein: CASSLGLGVTGELFF. The CDR3 DNA follows: TGCGCCAGCAGCTTGGGACTAGGGGTTACCGGGGAGCTGTTTTTT.